This T cell receptor beta chain was obtained from a study of blood T cell repertoires in COVID-19. About the study: COVID-19 samples collected from the United States, Italy and Spain covered acute and convalescent phases. T cells, B-cell-depleted T cells, or PBMCs supplied cDNA or gDNA.

Clones were read by immunoSEQ multiplex PCR, and TCRdb kept only the in-frame ones, dropping some. The table lists fewer than 250,000 clones, 87% of them singletons. Cohorts were determined from participant-reported clinical history. Trimming cost V 4 bases and J 3 bases, with 13 bases left between them. The CDR3 is 13 amino acids. Looked up from germline, CDR1 is SQVTM and CDR2 is ANQGSEA. The sample comprised PBMCs or T cells enriched from blood (not recorded which). This receptor was identified in a man aged 25 to 40 who had recovered from COVID-19. The rearrangement uses TRBV29-1 and TRBJ2-7, with TRBD1 as a possible D gene (7 bases). The CDR3 protein is CSVAGGTLYEQYF. The CDR3 DNA follows: TGCAGCGTTGCAGGGGGGACCCTCTACGAGCAGTACTTC.